This TCR beta chain emerged from a study of T cells in Graves' hyperthyroidism and ophthalmopathy. TCR beta CDR3 regions were amplified from RNA. The TCR CDR3 was amplified in a first-round RT-PCR using the HTBI primer set. TCRdb re-analysed the multiplex PCR reads in MiXCR, keeping a single row per CDR3 protein. The data contain 450,000 to 500,000 distinct CDR3 sequences, approximately 23% of them singletons. This CDR3 has 16 amino acids. V lost 0 bases and J lost 5; bases outside the gene matches: 5. In germline, CDR1 is SGHAT, CDR2 FQNNGV. Findings and caveats of the study: Blood also showed most of the thyroid clonotypes that were expanded above 0.001. Stable hyperthyroidism was told apart from ophthalmopathy by a model built on 13 V-J features.

The table lists this clonotype with many counts. Its antigen remains unknown. The sample comprised blood. The sequence came from a woman aged 70-85 years with Graves' ophthalmopathy. The chain recombines TRBV11-2 with TRBJ2-3; TRBD1 agrees at 10 bases. The CDR3 sequence: CASSLEGDRGRDTQYF. CDR3 bases: TGTGCCAGCAGCTTAGAAGGGGACAGGGGCCGAGATACGCAGTATTTT.